Below, 22 T cell receptor beta chains from the same sample are listed, as sequenced in a study of cytomegalovirus exposure and HLA in healthy donors. Primers included in the PCR were 60 Vbeta and 13 Jbeta primers. TCRdb's table, derived via immunoSEQ multiplex PCR, lists solely in-frame clones and lacks some. Among approximately 160,000 clones listed, around 72% were seen once. The material sequenced was PBMCs. Every receptor here comes from a woman aged 45 to 65 in good health and CMV-seropositive.

V gene TRBV18 combines with J gene TRBJ1-1, with a tentative D call TRBD1 (5 bases). Germline values: CDR1 KGHSH, CDR2 LQKENI. The CDR3 consists of 13 residues. With 4 bases removed from V and 0 bases from J, the gap between germline ends came to 6 bases. The CDR3 coding sequence is TGTGCCAGCTCACAGGGGATGAACACTGAAGCTTTCTTT. This codes for CASSQGMNTEAFF.

The rearrangement joins TRBV5-1 to TRBJ2-7; D might be TRBD1 (6 bases). Germline lookup yields CDR1 SGHRS and CDR2 YFSETQ. V was clipped by 0 bases and J by 3 bases, with 10 bases between them. This CDR3 is built from 14 residues. The CDR3 nucleotides read TGCGCCAGCAGCTTGGCAGGGGCGATCTACGAGCAGTACTTC. Translating it yields CASSLAGAIYEQYF.

A few counts support this clone. Sequence at one end of the junction differs from germline and may be a read error. The J gene is TRBJ2-6, the V gene TRBV2, with D uncertain. From germline, CDR1 is SNHLY and CDR2 FYNNEI. CDR3 length: 13 residues. The chain's CDR3 is CASSESRANGLTF. Here the CDR3 DNA reads TGTGCCAGCAGTGAATCTAGAGCCAACGGCCTGACTTTC.

This chain uses TRBV19 with TRBJ1-1; 7 bases agree with TRBD1. The length of the CDR3 is 14 residues. The trim removed 5 bases at V and 3 bases at J, leaving 6 bases unmatched. CDR1 LNHDA and CDR2 SQIVND come from the germline V gene (reference sequence). In DNA, the CDR3 is TGTGCCAGTAGTGATCGGACAGGCTACACTGAAGCTTTCTTT. It codes for CASSDRTGYTEAFF.

This chain uses TRBV19 with TRBJ1-2; D may be TRBD1 (5 bases). The length of the CDR3 is 12 residues. The germline V and J ends were trimmed by 1 base and 7 bases, with 7 bases remaining between them. From germline, CDR1 is LNHDA and CDR2 SQIVND (reference sequence). The CDR3 region has the DNA TGTGCCAGTAGTATAGTAGACAGTGGCTACACCTTC. This sequence encodes CASSIVDSGYTF.

The chain has TRBV30 and TRBJ2-7, with 11 bases matching TRBD2. V shed 5 bases and J 0 bases; nucleotides not matched to a gene: 12. CDR3 length equals 17 residues. CDR1 and CDR2 from the germline V gene are GTSNPN and SVGIG (reference sequence). The CDR3 region has the DNA TGTGCCTGGGCCCCCGGGACTAGCGGAAGGAGCTCCTACGAGCAGTACTTC. Translated, it gives CAWAPGTSGRSSYEQYF.

Regarding this clone: At one end the junction does not follow the germline gene, possibly because of a read error. The chain has TRBV7-9 and TRBJ2-2; possible D gene TRBD1, 6 bases. Germline CDR1 is SEHNR and CDR2 is FQNEAQ (reference sequence). The length of the CDR3 is 14 residues. The CDR3 sequence is CSSRPGTSTEELFF. The CDR3 DNA sequence: TGTTCCAGCAGACCCGGGACATCGACTGAGGAGCTGTTTTTT. Full variable domain (remainder filled in from reference TRBV7-9 and TRBJ2-2): DTGVSQNPRHKITKRGQNVTFRCDPISEHNRLYWYRQTLGQGPEFLTYFQNEAQLEKSRLLSDRFSAERPKGSFSTLEIQRTEQGDSAMYLCSSRPGTSTEELFFGEGSRLTVL.

The chain has TRBV7-9 and TRBJ2-5; TRBD1 agrees at 11 bases. With 2 bases clipped from V and 4 bases from J, the junction kept 3 bases outside the gene matches. Germline values: CDR1 SEHNR, CDR2 FQNEAQ (reference sequence). This CDR3 comprises 15 residues. The CDR3, as DNA: TGTGCCAGCAGCTTAATGGGACAGGGGGGAGAGACCCAGTACTTC. Encoded protein: CASSLMGQGGETQYF.

The table lists this clone with a count of one. The J gene is TRBJ1-1, the V gene TRBV4-2, with D perhaps TRBD1 (6 bases). Trimming took off 3 bases at V and 4 bases at J, with 18 bases between the two ends. The germline V gene has CDR1 LGHNA and CDR2 YNFKEQ. The CDR3 runs to 16 residues. The CDR3 protein is CASSQLEDGGATEAFF. The CDR3 DNA follows: TGTGCCAGCAGCCAGCTCGAGGATGGGGGGGCCACTGAAGCTTTCTTT.

J is TRBJ2-1 and V is TRBV10-3; 7 positions agree with TRBD2. Germline lookup yields CDR1 ENHRY and CDR2 SYGVKD. V dropped 5 bases and J dropped 7; count of bases not matched to a gene: 11. The CDR3 sequence is 15 residues long. CDR3: CAISLKAGEANEQFF. As DNA, the CDR3 is TGTGCCATCAGTCTCAAGGCGGGAGAGGCGAATGAGCAGTTCTTC.

This clone was seen more than once but under ten times. This chain links TRBV6-5 with TRBJ2-7; 9 bases match TRBD2. The V gene end was trimmed by 4 bases and the J gene end by 11 bases; junction bases not matched to a gene: 6. This CDR3 comprises 12 residues. Germline V gives CDR1 MNHEY, CDR2 SVGAGI. CDR3 amino acids: CASSFAGGRKYF. CDR3 sequence (DNA): TGTGCCAGCAGTTTTGCGGGAGGGCGTAAGTACTTC.

V gene TRBV9 combines with J gene TRBJ1-6, with D maybe TRBD1 (5 bases). V gave up 0 bases and J gave up 5 bases, with 6 bases separating them. The germline V gene has CDR1 SGDLS and CDR2 YYNGEE. This CDR3 spans 14 amino acids. CDR3 in amino acids: CASSVATDNSPLHF. In DNA, the CDR3 is TGTGCCAGCAGCGTAGCGACAGATAATTCACCCCTCCACTTT.

The V and J genes are TRBV19 and TRBJ1-1, with unresolved D. V lost 6 bases to trimming and J lost 1 base, with 6 bases between them. The germline V gene has CDR1 LNHDA and CDR2 SQIVND (reference sequence). CDR3 length: 12 residues. CDR3 protein: CASSRQNTEAFF. CDR3 sequence (DNA): TGTGCCAGTAGCAGACAGAACACTGAAGCTTTCTTT. The whole variable domain, remainder taken from reference TRBV19 and TRBJ1-1, is DGGITQSPKYLFRKEGQNVTLSCEQNLNHDAMYWYRQDPGQGLRLIYYSQIVNDFQKGDIAEGYSVSREKKESFPLTVTSAQKNPTAFYLCASSRQNTEAFFGQGTRLTVV.

This clone was seen a few times. The V gene is TRBV6-5, the J gene TRBJ2-3, with 8 nucleotides matching TRBD1. In germline, CDR1 is MNHEY, CDR2 SVGAGI. After removal of 6 bases from V and 6 bases from J, the junction contained 8 bases not matched to a gene. The length of the CDR3 is 14 residues. The DNA of the CDR3 is TGTGCCAGCAGGCCAGGGGGCGCATGGGATACGCAGTATTTT. Amino acids: CASRPGGAWDTQYF.

This sequence joins TRBV4-3 and TRBJ1-2, with D possibly TRBD1 on 6 matching bases. This CDR3 is built from 15 residues. V lost 1 base to trimming and J lost 8 bases, with 17 bases between them. Germline V gives CDR1 LGHNA, CDR2 YSLEER. The CDR3 DNA sequence: TGCGCCAGCAGCCAAGTAGGTCTGGGGGCACGCGGCTACACCTTC. Amino acids: CASSQVGLGARGYTF.

V and J are TRBV19 and TRBJ1-2; D is possibly TRBD1 (6 bases). V shed 3 bases and J shed 0 bases, with 14 bases lying between them. Germline V gives CDR1 LNHDA, CDR2 SQIVND (reference sequence). This CDR3 is built from 16 residues. The CDR3 sequence is CASSMYRDKANYGYTF. CDR3 DNA sequence: TGTGCCAGTAGTATGTACAGGGATAAAGCTAACTATGGCTACACCTTC.

As concerns this clone: Germline and junction disagree at one end, which may indicate a read error. This chain connects TRBV18 to TRBJ2-6; D is possibly TRBD1 (6 bases). Looked up from germline, CDR1 is KGHSH and CDR2 is LQKENI. CDR3 length: 16 residues. Here the CDR3 reads CASSPLGGSGANGLTF. The CDR3 nucleotides read TGTGCCAGCTCACCACTAGGGGGATCTGGGGCCAACGGCCTGACTTTC.

This rearrangement joins TRBV5-1 to TRBJ1-5; 9 bases agree with TRBD1. In germline, CDR1 is SGHRS, CDR2 YFSETQ. This CDR3 has 16 residues. V was clipped by 4 bases and J by 6 bases; unmatched bases: 11. CDR3: CASSPGSGTGFQPQHF. CDR3 coding DNA: TGCGCCAGCAGCCCCGGCTCCGGGACAGGGTTTCAGCCCCAGCATTTT.

This CDR3 is CASSAAGADYEQYF. Written as DNA, the CDR3 is TGCGCCAGCAGCGCCGCGGGGGCAGACTACGAGCAGTACTTC. V usage is TRBV5-1 and J usage is TRBJ2-7; perhaps TRBD2 as D (7 bases). Trimming shortened V by 4 bases and J by 3 bases, and 14 bases separated the two germline ends. Germline V gene lookup returns CDR1 SGHRS and CDR2 YFSETQ. The CDR3 runs to 14 residues.

This chain connects TRBV20-1 to TRBJ1-2, with no clear D. This CDR3 comprises 10 residues. Trimming removed 6 bases from V and 4 bases from J, with 6 bases in between. CDR1 is DFQATT, CDR2 SNEGSKA, per germline (reference sequence). The CDR3 DNA follows: TGCAGTGCCCTTCTCTATGGCTACACCTTC. Encoded protein: CSALLYGYTF.

The sample holds one count of this clone. The J gene is TRBJ1-2, the V gene TRBV9; no definite D call. This CDR3 is 11 amino acids long. The germline V and J ends were trimmed by 4 bases and 7 bases, with 8 bases remaining between them. Germline CDR1 and CDR2: SGDLS and YYNGEE. The CDR3 bases are TGTGCCAGCAGCCTTTCGGGTGGCTACACCTTC. Its protein product is CASSLSGGYTF.

This sequence joins TRBV11-2 and TRBJ1-1; D ambiguous. The CDR3 sequence is 13 residues long. In germline, CDR1 is SGHAT, CDR2 FQNNGV. V shed 2 bases and J shed 5 bases, with 9 bases lying between them. This CDR3 reads CASSLLYRTEAFF. CDR3 in DNA: TGTGCCAGCAGCTTACTGTACCGGACTGAAGCTTTCTTT.